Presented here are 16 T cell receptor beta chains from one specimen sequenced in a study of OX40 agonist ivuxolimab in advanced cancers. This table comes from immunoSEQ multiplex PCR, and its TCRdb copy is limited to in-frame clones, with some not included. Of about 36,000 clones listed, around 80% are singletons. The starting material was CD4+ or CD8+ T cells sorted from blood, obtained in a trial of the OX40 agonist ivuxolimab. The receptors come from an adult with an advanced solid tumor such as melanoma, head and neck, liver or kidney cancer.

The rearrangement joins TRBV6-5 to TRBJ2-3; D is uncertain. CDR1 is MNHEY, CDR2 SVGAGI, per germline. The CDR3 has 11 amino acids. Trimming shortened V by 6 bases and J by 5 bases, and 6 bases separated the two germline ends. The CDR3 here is CASRALDTQYF. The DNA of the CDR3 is TGTGCCAGCAGGGCCCTAGATACGCAGTATTTT.

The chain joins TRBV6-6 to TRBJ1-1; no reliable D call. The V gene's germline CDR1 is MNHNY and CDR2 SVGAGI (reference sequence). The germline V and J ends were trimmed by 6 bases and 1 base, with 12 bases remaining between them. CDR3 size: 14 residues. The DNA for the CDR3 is TGTGCCAGCAGGAGCCTAGGGAAGAACACTGAAGCTTTCTTT. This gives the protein CASRSLGKNTEAFF.

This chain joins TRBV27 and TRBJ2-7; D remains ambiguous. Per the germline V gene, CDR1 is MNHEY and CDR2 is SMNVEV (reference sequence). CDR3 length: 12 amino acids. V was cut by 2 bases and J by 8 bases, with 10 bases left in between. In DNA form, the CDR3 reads TGTGCCAGCAGTTTAAACTCAGATAAGCAGTACTTC. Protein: CASSLNSDKQYF.

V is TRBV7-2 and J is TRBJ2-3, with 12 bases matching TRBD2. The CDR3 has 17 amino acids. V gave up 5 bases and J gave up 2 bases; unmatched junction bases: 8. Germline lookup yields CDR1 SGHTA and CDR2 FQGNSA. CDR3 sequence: CASSTRLAGANTDTQYF. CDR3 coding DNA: TGTGCCAGCAGCACCCGACTAGCGGGGGCGAACACAGATACGCAGTATTTT.

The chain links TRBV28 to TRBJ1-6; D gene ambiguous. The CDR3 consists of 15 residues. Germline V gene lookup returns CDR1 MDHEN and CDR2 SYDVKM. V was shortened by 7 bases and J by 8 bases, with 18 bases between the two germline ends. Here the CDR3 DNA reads TGTGCCAGCACCGGTTCGCCGAGAACTTATTCACCCCTCCACTTT. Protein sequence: CASTGSPRTYSPLHF.

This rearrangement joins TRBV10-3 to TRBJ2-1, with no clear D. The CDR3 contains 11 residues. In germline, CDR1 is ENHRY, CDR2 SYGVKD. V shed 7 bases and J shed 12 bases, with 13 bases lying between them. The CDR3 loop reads CAINGPLGQFF. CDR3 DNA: TGTGCCATCAACGGGCCTCTAGGGCAGTTCTTC.

The CDR3, as DNA: TGTGCCAGCAGCCTAATCTACGAGCAGTACTTC. Translating gives CASSLIYEQYF. The V call is TRBV11-2, the J call TRBJ2-7, with unresolved D. CDR3 size: 11 residues. Germline V gene data show CDR1 as SGHAT and CDR2 as FQNNGV. Trimming took off 5 bases at V and 3 bases at J, with 5 bases between the two ends.

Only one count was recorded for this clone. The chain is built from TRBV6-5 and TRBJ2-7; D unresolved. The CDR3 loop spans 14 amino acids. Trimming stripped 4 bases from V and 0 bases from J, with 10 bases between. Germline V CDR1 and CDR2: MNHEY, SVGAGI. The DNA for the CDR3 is TGTGCCAGCAGTTTGGACCCCAGCTCCTACGAGCAGTACTTC. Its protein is CASSLDPSSYEQYF.

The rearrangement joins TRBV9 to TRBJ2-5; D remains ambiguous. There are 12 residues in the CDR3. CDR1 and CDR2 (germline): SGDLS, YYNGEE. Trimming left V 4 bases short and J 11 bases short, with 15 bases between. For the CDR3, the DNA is TGTGCCAGCAGCTCGACCAACTCCCGGCAGTACTTC. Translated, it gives CASSSTNSRQYF.

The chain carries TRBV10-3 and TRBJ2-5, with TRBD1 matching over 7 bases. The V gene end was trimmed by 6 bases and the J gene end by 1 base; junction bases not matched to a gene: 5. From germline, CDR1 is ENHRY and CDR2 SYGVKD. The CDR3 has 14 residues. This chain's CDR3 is CAIRMDRSQETQYF. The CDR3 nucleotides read TGTGCCATCAGGATGGACAGGAGCCAAGAGACCCAGTACTTC.

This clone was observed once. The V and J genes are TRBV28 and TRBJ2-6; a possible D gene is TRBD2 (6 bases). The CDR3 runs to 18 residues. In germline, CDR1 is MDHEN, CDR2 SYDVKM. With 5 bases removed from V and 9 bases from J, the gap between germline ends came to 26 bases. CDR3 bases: TGTGCCAGCAGTCCTCAGGGAGGCTCCCCGGACTTCCACAACGTCCTGACTTTC. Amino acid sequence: CASSPQGGSPDFHNVLTF.

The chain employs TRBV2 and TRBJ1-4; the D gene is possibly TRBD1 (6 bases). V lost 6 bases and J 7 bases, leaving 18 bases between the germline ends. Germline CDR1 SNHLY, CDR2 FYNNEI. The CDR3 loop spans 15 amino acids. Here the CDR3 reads CASRSGRGRFEKLFF. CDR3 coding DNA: TGTGCCAGCAGAAGCGGGCGGGGGCGATTTGAAAAACTGTTTTTT.

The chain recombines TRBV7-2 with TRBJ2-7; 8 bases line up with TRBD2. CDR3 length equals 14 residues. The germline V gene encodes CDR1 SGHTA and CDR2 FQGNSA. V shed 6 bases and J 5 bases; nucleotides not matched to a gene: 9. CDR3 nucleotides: TGTGCCAGCAGTAAAGAGCGGGAGTTCGACGAGCAGTACTTC. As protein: CASSKEREFDEQYF.

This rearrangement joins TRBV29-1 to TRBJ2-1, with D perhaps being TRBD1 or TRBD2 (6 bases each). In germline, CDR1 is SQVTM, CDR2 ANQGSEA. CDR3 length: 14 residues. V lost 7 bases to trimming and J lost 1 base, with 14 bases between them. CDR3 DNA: TGCAGCGCAGTGAGGGGGGCTTCCTACAATGAGCAGTTCTTC. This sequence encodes CSAVRGASYNEQFF.

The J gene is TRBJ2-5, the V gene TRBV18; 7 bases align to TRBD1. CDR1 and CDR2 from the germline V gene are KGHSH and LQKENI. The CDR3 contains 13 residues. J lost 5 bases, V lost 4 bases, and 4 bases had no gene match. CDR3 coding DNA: TGTGCCAGCTCACTCGGACAGGACGAGACCCAGTACTTC. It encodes CASSLGQDETQYF.

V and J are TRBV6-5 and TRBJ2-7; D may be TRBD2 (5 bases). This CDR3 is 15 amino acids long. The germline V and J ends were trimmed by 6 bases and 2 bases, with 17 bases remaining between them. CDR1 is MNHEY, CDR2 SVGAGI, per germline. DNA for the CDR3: TGTGCCAGCAGCCGAAACTCCGGAGGACCCTACGAGCAGTACTTC. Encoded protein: CASSRNSGGPYEQYF.